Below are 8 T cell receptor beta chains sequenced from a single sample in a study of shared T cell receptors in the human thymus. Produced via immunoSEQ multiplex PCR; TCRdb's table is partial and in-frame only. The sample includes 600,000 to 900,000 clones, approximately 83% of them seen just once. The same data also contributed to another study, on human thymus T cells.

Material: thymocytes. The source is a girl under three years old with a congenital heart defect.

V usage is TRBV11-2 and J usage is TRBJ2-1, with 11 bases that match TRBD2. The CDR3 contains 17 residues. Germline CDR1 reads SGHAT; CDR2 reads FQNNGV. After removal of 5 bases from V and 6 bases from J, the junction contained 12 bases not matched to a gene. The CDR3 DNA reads TGTGCCAGCAGCCGATTTCCCCTAGCGGGGGGCCTCAATGAGCAGTTCTTC. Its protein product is CASSRFPLAGGLNEQFF.

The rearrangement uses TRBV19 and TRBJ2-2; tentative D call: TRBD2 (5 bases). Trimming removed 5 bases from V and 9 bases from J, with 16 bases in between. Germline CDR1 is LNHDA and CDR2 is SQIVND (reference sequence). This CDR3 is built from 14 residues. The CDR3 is CASSESRGIRELFF. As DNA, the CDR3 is TGTGCCAGTAGTGAATCACGAGGGATCCGGGAGCTGTTTTTT.

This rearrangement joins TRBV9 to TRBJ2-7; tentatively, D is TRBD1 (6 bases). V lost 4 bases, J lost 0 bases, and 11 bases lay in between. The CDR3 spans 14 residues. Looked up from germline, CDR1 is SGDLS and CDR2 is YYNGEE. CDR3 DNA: TGTGCCAGCAGCCCCCGGACAGACTCCTACGAGCAGTACTTC. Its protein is CASSPRTDSYEQYF.

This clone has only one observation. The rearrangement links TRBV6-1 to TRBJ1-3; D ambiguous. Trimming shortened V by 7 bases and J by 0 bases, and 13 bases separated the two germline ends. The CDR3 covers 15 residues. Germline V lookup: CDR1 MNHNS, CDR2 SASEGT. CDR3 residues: CASTVQALSGNTIYF. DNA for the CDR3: TGTGCCAGCACCGTCCAGGCTCTCTCTGGAAACACCATATATTTT.

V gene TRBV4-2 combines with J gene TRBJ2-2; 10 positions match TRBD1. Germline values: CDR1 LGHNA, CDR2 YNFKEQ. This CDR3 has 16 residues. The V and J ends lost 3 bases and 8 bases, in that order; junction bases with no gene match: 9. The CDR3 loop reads CASSQKRDRGTGELFF. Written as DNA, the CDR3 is TGTGCCAGCAGCCAGAAGAGGGACAGGGGTACTGGGGAGCTGTTTTTT.

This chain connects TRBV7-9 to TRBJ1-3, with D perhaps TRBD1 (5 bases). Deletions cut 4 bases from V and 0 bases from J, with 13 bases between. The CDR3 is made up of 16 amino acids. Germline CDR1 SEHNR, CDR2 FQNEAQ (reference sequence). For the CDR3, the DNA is TGTGCCAGCAGCTCCCCTCAGGGCACCTCTGGAAACACCATATATTTT. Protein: CASSSPQGTSGNTIYF.

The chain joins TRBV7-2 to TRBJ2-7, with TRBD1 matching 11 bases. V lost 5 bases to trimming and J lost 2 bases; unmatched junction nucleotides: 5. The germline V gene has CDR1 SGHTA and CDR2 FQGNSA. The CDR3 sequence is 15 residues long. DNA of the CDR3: TGTGCCAGCAGCGACCGGGACAGGGGGACCTACGAGCAGTACTTC. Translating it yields CASSDRDRGTYEQYF.

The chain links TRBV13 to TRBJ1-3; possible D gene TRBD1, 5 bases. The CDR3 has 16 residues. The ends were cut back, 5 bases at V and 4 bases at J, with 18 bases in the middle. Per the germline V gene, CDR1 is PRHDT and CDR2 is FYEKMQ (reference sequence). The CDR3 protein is CASSPKETARGNTIYF. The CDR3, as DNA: TGTGCCAGCAGCCCGAAAGAGACAGCGAGGGGAAACACCATATATTTT.